The rows below give T cell receptor beta chains drawn from one sample of a study of cytomegalovirus exposure and HLA in healthy donors. Using immunoSEQ multiplex PCR, the repertoire was profiled, and TCRdb retains in-frame clones only, with some absent. The data hold some 120,000 clones, with around 72% observed a single time. Material for sequencing was PBMCs. All receptors come from a woman between 40 and 55 years old in good health and CMV-seropositive. The CDR3 runs from the conserved cysteine through the conserved F or W. D genes are given only for firm matches. The size field is filled for only some rows; it gives once, few, many or a size class.

TGTGCCACCAGCTACGGGACACTTGAAGAGACCCAGTACTTC,CATSYGTLEETQYF,TRBV15,-,-,TRBJ2-5
TGTGCCAGCAGCCCGCGGGGGAGTTGGGATGGCTACACCTTC,CASSPRGSWDGYTF,TRBV5-8,-,-,TRBJ1-2
TGTGCCAGCAGCCCCGCCAACTCCGCCACTGAAGCTTTCTTT,CASSPANSATEAFF,TRBV7-3,few,-,TRBJ1-1
TGTGCCAGCAGCTTAAACATGGACACCATATATTTT,CASSLNMDTIYF,TRBV11-2,few,-,TRBJ1-3
TGCGCCAGCAGCCAAGAAGGCGGTAGCACTGAAGCTTTCTTT,CASSQEGGSTEAFF,TRBV4-1,medium-sized,-,TRBJ1-1
TGCAGCGTTGAAGACAGACTCTACGAGCAGTACTTC,CSVEDRLYEQYF,TRBV29-1,-,-,TRBJ2-7
TGTGCCAGTAGTATAGGCGGCAGCTCCTACGAGCAGTACTTC,CASSIGGSSYEQYF,TRBV19,-,-,TRBJ2-7
TGTGCCAGCAGCAACCAAACAAGAAGGAGCTATGGCTACACCTTC,CASSNQTRRSYGYTF,TRBV21-1,-,-,TRBJ1-2
TGCGCCAGCAGCTTGGAGGGGCAAGATACGCAGTATTTT,CASSLEGQDTQYF,TRBV5-1,once,-,TRBJ2-3
TGTGCCAGCAGCCCAAAGACAGTCCCCTCTGGAAACACCATATATTTT,CASSPKTVPSGNTIYF,TRBV11-2,-,-,TRBJ1-3
TGTGCCACCAGCCGTCAAGGGGTCCTCAGAGCTGAAGCTTTCTTT,CATSRQGVLRAEAFF,TRBV15,few,-,TRBJ1-1
TGTGCCAGCAGCTGGGGCTATCAAGAGACCCAGTACTTC,CASSWGYQETQYF,TRBV7-2,-,-,TRBJ2-5
TGCGCCAGCAGCCAAGGTTTCCCTCCACGAGCTGAGGAGTCTTGGTTTGGCTACACCTTC,CASSQGFPPRAEESWFGYTF,TRBV4-1,-,-,TRBJ1-2
TGTGCCAGCAGTTACCCCGGGACAGGTCGCTACACCTTC,CASSYPGTGRYTF,TRBV6-5,-,TRBD1,TRBJ1-2
TGTGCCAGCAGCGCTCCGACGGGGTACTATGGCTACACCTTC,CASSAPTGYYGYTF,TRBV6-1,-,-,TRBJ1-2
TGTGCCATCAGTGAGTCCCCGGGAGGGAACTACGAGCAGTACTTC,CAISESPGGNYEQYF,TRBV10-3,-,TRBD2,TRBJ2-7
TGTGCCAGCAGCGTTGGGCAGGTGCCCACTGAAGCTTTCTTT,CASSVGQVPTEAFF,TRBV9,-,-,TRBJ1-1
TGTGCCAGCAGTGGAAGAGGGTTGGAGGGCTACACCTTC,CASSGRGLEGYTF,TRBV6-1,-,-,TRBJ1-2
TGCGCCAGCAGCCAAGGCTGGCGGTCTGGAAACACCATATATTTT,CASSQGWRSGNTIYF,TRBV4-3,-,-,TRBJ1-3
TGTGCCAGCGGGCGGGGGGCACATCTTTGGGAGACCCAGTACTTC,CASGRGAHLWETQYF,TRBV6-5,-,TRBD2,TRBJ2-5
TGTGCCAGCAGTGCGCGAGGGACAGGGCAGGTCTATGGCTACACCTTC,CASSARGTGQVYGYTF,TRBV25-1,-,TRBD1,TRBJ1-2
TGTGCCAGCAGCCTCCAAAGAAGGGGATCGGAGACCCAGTACTTC,CASSLQRRGSETQYF,TRBV7-2,-,-,TRBJ2-5
TGTGCCAGCAGCTTAACAGGACAGGGTGGCTATGGCTACACCTTC,CASSLTGQGGYGYTF,TRBV7-2,-,TRBD1,TRBJ1-2
TGTGCCAGCAGCCGACAGGGGTTGGATGGCTACACCTTC,CASSRQGLDGYTF,TRBV7-6,-,TRBD1,TRBJ1-2
TGTGCCATCAGTGCTAGCGGAGAAGAGACCCAGTACTTC,CAISASGEETQYF,TRBV10-3,few,TRBD2,TRBJ2-5
TGCGCCAGCAGCCCGACAGGGGCTTCAGGGGCCAACGTCCTGACTTTC,CASSPTGASGANVLTF,TRBV5-1,-,TRBD1,TRBJ2-6
TGTGCCAGCAGCTTGGCCCCGTCAGGGTCAGGGGCCGTCGAGCAGTACTTC,CASSLAPSGSGAVEQYF,TRBV5-4,-,-,TRBJ2-7
TGCGCCAGCAGCCACACTAGCGGGGTTCACAATGAGCAGTTCTTC,CASSHTSGVHNEQFF,TRBV4-1,-,TRBD2,TRBJ2-1
TGCGCCAGCAGAGAGGTAGCGGGGAACACTGAAGCTTTCTTT,CASREVAGNTEAFF,TRBV5-1,-,-,TRBJ1-1
TGTGCCAGCAGCGTCACAGGGGAAGTAGGGGAGACCCAGTACTTC,CASSVTGEVGETQYF,TRBV9,-,TRBD1,TRBJ2-5
TGTGCCAGCAGCCAACAGGGAGTCGGCGACGAGCAGTACTTC,CASSQQGVGDEQYF,TRBV7-2,-,-,TRBJ2-7
TGCGCCAGCAGCTTGGGTAGTGAACACAATGAGCAGTTCTTC,CASSLGSEHNEQFF,TRBV5-1,-,-,TRBJ2-1
TGTGCCAGCAGTGGCACAGAAGTCGCGTCCTATGGCTACACCTTC,CASSGTEVASYGYTF,TRBV2,-,-,TRBJ1-2
TGTGCCAGCAGCGTACTGGAGTCTCGTTCACCCCTCCACTTT,CASSVLESRSPLHF,TRBV9,-,-,TRBJ1-6
TGTGCCAGCAGCTCGCAGGGCTCCAACACCATATATTTT,CASSSQGSNTIYF,TRBV7-3,-,-,TRBJ1-3
TGTGCCAGCAGCTCCCCCCTCACCGGGGAGCTGTTTTTT,CASSSPLTGELFF,TRBV11-2,-,-,TRBJ2-2
TGCGCCAGCAGTCGCGGGACTCAACCGGTCGAGCAGTACTTC,CASSRGTQPVEQYF,TRBV23-1,-,-,TRBJ2-7
TGTGCCAGCAGTTTTCGACAGACGGTTCAGCCCCAGCATTTT,CASSFRQTVQPQHF,TRBV7-2,-,-,TRBJ1-5
TGCAGTGGTCAGGTTCTTGGTACGCAGTATTTT,CSGQVLGTQYF,TRBV20-1,-,-,TRBJ2-3
TGTGCCAGCAGTGAAGGGCAGGGCAATCAGCCCCAGCATTTT,CASSEGQGNQPQHF,TRBV25-1,-,-,TRBJ1-5
TGTGCCAGCAGCTTCCGACAGACTCTCTCTGGAAACACCATATATTTT,CASSFRQTLSGNTIYF,TRBV5-6,once,-,TRBJ1-3
TGTGCCAGCAGCCCAGGAACAGGAGACACCGGGGAGCTGTTTTTT,CASSPGTGDTGELFF,TRBV11-3,-,-,TRBJ2-2
TGTGCCAGCAGCTTGAGAACAGGGGGCTACCAAGAGACCCAGTACTTC,CASSLRTGGYQETQYF,TRBV5-6,-,TRBD1,TRBJ2-5
TGCGCCTCCGGGGTCCCAGAGGCAGATACGCAGTATTTT,CASGVPEADTQYF,TRBV5-1,-,-,TRBJ2-3
TGTGCCAGCAGTTCCGGGACAGGGCCTGAAAAACTGTTTTTT,CASSSGTGPEKLFF,TRBV5-4,-,TRBD1,TRBJ1-4
TGTGCCAGCAGTCTAAGGACAGGGCAAGAGACCCAGTACTTC,CASSLRTGQETQYF,TRBV27,-,TRBD1,TRBJ2-5